This entry lists 24 T cell receptor beta chains sequenced from one sample in a study of CD8+ T cells in alopecia areata. The treatment denotes: oral pan-JAK inhibitor, 5-10 mg twice daily. Reverse transcription of extracted RNA yielded cDNA, which provided the sequencing template. The assay was immunoSEQ multiplex PCR, and TCRdb's table has in-frame clones only and misses some. Of around 100,000 clones in the sample, roughly three fifths were seen once. The input for sequencing was CD8+ T cells sorted from blood, taken at week 56, from a patient treated with tofacitinib. The receptors shown here come from a human donor with alopecia areata.

The rearrangement links TRBV11-2 to TRBJ1-1; no firm D call. CDR3 size: 10 residues. Trimming took 3 bases from V and 10 from J, leaving 6 bases between them. CDR1 SGHAT and CDR2 FQNNGV come from the germline V gene. CDR3 sequence: CASSFLVAFF. As DNA, the CDR3 is TGTGCCAGCAGCTTTTTGGTAGCTTTCTTT.

This clone was seen once. V is TRBV2 and J is TRBJ1-5; 8 bases match TRBD1. This CDR3 comprises 17 residues. The J segment lost 8 bases and the V segment lost 4 bases, leaving 16 bases of the junction unmatched. Germline CDR1 and CDR2: SNHLY and FYNNEI. The CDR3 here is CASSGPTRQGPYEPQHF. Written as DNA, the CDR3 is TGTGCCAGCAGTGGACCCACTAGACAGGGGCCATACGAGCCCCAGCATTTT. The complete variable domain, with remaining parts taken from reference TRBV2 and TRBJ1-5, reads EPEVTQTPSHQVTQMGQEVILRCVPISNHLYFYWYRQILGQKVEFLVSFYNNEISEKSEIFDDQFSVERPDGSNFTLKIRSTKLEDSAMYFCASSGPTRQGPYEPQHFGDGTRLSIL.

The rearrangement uses TRBV29-1 and TRBJ1-1; D gene uncertain. CDR3 length: 11 amino acids. Germline V CDR1 and CDR2: SQVTM, ANQGSEA. Trimming cost V 0 bases and J 5 bases, with 4 bases left between them. The CDR3 loop reads CSVEDETEAFF. CDR3 coding DNA: TGCAGCGTTGAAGACGAAACTGAAGCTTTCTTT.

This clone came up a few times. The V and J genes are TRBV29-1 and TRBJ1-1, with TRBD1 identical over 8 bases. The CDR3 has 13 amino acids. The V gene end was trimmed by 3 bases and the J gene end by 4 bases; junction bases not matched to a gene: 4. CDR1 and CDR2 from the germline V gene are SQVTM and ANQGSEA. The DNA for the CDR3 is TGCAGCGTTGATTGGACAGGGAGCACTGAAGCTTTCTTT. Protein sequence: CSVDWTGSTEAFF. The variable domain in full, completed from reference TRBV29-1 and TRBJ1-1, reads SAVISQKPSRDICQRGTSLTIQCQVDSQVTMMFWYRQQPGQSLTLIATANQGSEATYESGFVIDKFPISRPNLTFSTLTVSNMSPEDSSIYLCSVDWTGSTEAFFGQGTRLTVV.

Only one count was recorded for this clone. This chain joins TRBV7-9 and TRBJ2-1, with TRBD1 matching over 10 bases. Germline assignment: CDR1 SEHNR and CDR2 FQNEAQ (reference sequence). The CDR3 spans 14 residues. With 5 bases clipped from V and 6 bases from J, the junction kept 4 bases outside the gene matches. CDR3 sequence reads: CASSRRDRGNEQFF. The CDR3 nucleotides read TGTGCCAGCAGCCGCCGGGACAGGGGCAATGAGCAGTTCTTC. Drawing the rest from reference TRBV7-9 and TRBJ2-1, the complete variable domain is DTGVSQNPRHKITKRGQNVTFRCDPISEHNRLYWYRQTLGQGPEFLTYFQNEAQLEKSRLLSDRFSAERPKGSFSTLEIQRTEQGDSAMYLCASSRRDRGNEQFFGPGTRLTVL.

This clone is a singleton in its sample. J is TRBJ1-2 and V is TRBV5-6, with D unresolved. The germline V gene encodes CDR1 SGHDT and CDR2 YYEEEE. The CDR3 is 12 residues long. The germline V and J ends were trimmed by 1 base and 6 bases, with 7 bases remaining between them. CDR3: CASSLYGDGYTF. The CDR3 DNA sequence: TGTGCCAGCAGCTTGTACGGGGATGGCTACACCTTC.

CDR3: CASSLEPTSGAYNEQFF. As DNA, the CDR3 is TGTGCCAGCAGCCTGGAACCGACTAGCGGGGCCTACAATGAGCAGTTCTTC. This chain joins TRBV7-7 and TRBJ2-1; 11 bases match TRBD2. With V trimmed by 5 bases and J by 2 bases, 8 bases remained unmatched. The germline gives CDR1 SSHAT, CDR2 FNYEAQ (reference sequence). This CDR3 spans 17 amino acids.

The chain carries TRBV13 and TRBJ2-7; 8 nucleotides agree with TRBD1. The CDR3 sequence is 14 residues long. V shed 5 bases, J shed 0 bases, and the junction held 3 bases outside the gene matches. Looked up from germline, CDR1 is PRHDT and CDR2 is FYEKMQ (reference sequence). The CDR3 reads CASSRQGSSYEQYF. The CDR3 DNA reads as TGTGCCAGCAGCCGACAGGGGAGCTCCTACGAGCAGTACTTC.

This clone is categorized as medium-sized. V is TRBV13 and J is TRBJ1-1, with D possibly matching TRBD1 (6 bases). V lost 3 bases and J 3 bases, leaving 14 bases between the germline ends. The CDR3 runs 15 residues. Germline lookup yields CDR1 PRHDT and CDR2 FYEKMQ (reference sequence). This chain's CDR3 is CASSFQQGRDTEAFF. For the CDR3, the DNA is TGTGCCAGCAGCTTCCAACAGGGACGAGACACTGAAGCTTTCTTT.

The chain has TRBV30 and TRBJ2-2; D remains unclear. Germline V lookup: CDR1 GTSNPN, CDR2 SVGIG (reference sequence). This CDR3 comprises 12 residues. V lost 6 bases and J 4 bases, leaving 9 bases between the germline ends. The CDR3 protein is CACPRPTGELFF. The CDR3 nucleotides are TGTGCCTGTCCTAGGCCCACCGGGGAGCTGTTTTTT.

The chain is built from TRBV19 and TRBJ2-1; a weak D match, TRBD2 (5 bases). The length of the CDR3 is 12 residues. Germline loops: CDR1 LNHDA, CDR2 SQIVND (reference sequence). V was clipped by 10 bases and J by 9 bases, with 16 bases between them. Here the CDR3 DNA reads TGTGCCACCTCTTGGTCCACTAGTGAGCAGTTCTTC. It yields the protein CATSWSTSEQFF.

The chain combines TRBV29-1 with TRBJ2-1; possibly TRBD1 for D (5 bases). Germline V gives CDR1 SQVTM, CDR2 ANQGSEA. The CDR3 spans 10 residues. Trimming left V 4 bases short and J 8 bases short, with 6 bases between. The DNA of the CDR3 is TGCAGCGTTGGGGGCGATGAGCAGTTCTTC. Residues: CSVGGDEQFF.

J is TRBJ2-7 and V is TRBV5-1; possible D gene TRBD2, 5 bases. Germline CDR1 and CDR2: SGHRS and YFSETQ. Deletions cut 3 bases from V and 6 bases from J, with 7 bases between. The CDR3 has 11 residues. CDR3 nucleotide sequence: TGCGCCAGCAGCTCCGGAGGCGAGCAGTACTTC. Amino acids: CASSSGGEQYF. The whole variable domain, filled in from reference TRBV5-1 and TRBJ2-7, reads KAGVTQTPRYLIKTRGQQVTLSCSPISGHRSVSWYQQTPGQGLQFLFEYFSETQRNKGNFPGRFSGRQFSNSRSEMNVSTLELGDSALYLCASSSGGEQYFGPGTRLTVT.

A note on this clone: A single base is all that separates this from a far larger clone, so a read error is likely. The same CDR3 also results from other DNA sequences found in this sample. The rearrangement joins TRBV5-6 to TRBJ2-1; D assignment may be TRBD1 or TRBD2 (5 bases each). Trimming stripped 4 bases from V and 10 bases from J, with 6 bases between. This CDR3 is built from 10 residues. Germline V gives CDR1 SGHDT, CDR2 YYEEEE. The CDR3 reads CASSGTEQFF. CDR3 DNA: TGTGCCAGCAGCGGGACGGAGCAGTTCTTC.

This rearrangement joins TRBV27 to TRBJ1-2; 7 bases match TRBD1. The junction had 7 bases not matched to a gene; V was cut back by 8 bases and J by 1 base. Germline V lookup: CDR1 MNHEY, CDR2 SMNVEV (reference sequence). This CDR3 has 14 residues. In DNA form, the CDR3 reads TGTGCCAGCGGCTCGGGACAGCGTAACTATGGCTACACCTTC. It yields the protein CASGSGQRNYGYTF.

The genes are TRBV5-1 and TRBJ1-1; no clear D gene. The CDR3 runs 12 residues. The germline V and J ends were trimmed by 4 bases and 3 bases, with 7 bases remaining between them. CDR1 and CDR2 (germline): SGHRS, YFSETQ. The CDR3 spells CASSPGDTEAFF. The CDR3 nucleotides read TGCGCCAGCAGCCCCGGAGACACTGAAGCTTTCTTT.

The chain recombines TRBV6-5 with TRBJ1-1, with a possible D match to TRBD1 (5 bases). V gave up 6 bases and J gave up 0 bases, with 14 bases separating them. The CDR3 runs to 15 residues. Germline V gene lookup returns CDR1 MNHEY and CDR2 SVGAGI. The CDR3 DNA sequence: TGTGCCAGCAGGCTTTCGGGGGAAATGAACACTGAAGCTTTCTTT. Residues: CASRLSGEMNTEAFF.

Only a few counts were recorded for this clone. The chain links TRBV13 to TRBJ1-4; D is undetermined. Germline loops: CDR1 PRHDT, CDR2 FYEKMQ (reference sequence). Trimming took 3 bases from V and 8 from J, leaving 10 bases between them. The CDR3 is 13 residues long. DNA of the CDR3: TGTGCCAGCAGCTTCGGCGTAGACGAAAAACTGTTTTTT. This gives the protein CASSFGVDEKLFF.

This clone was seen more than once but under ten times. The V and J genes are TRBV10-3 and TRBJ2-7; TRBD2 is a possible D gene (5 bases). V was pared by 3 bases and J by 6 bases, with 15 bases between. The germline gives CDR1 ENHRY, CDR2 SYGVKD. The CDR3 has 14 residues. The CDR3 nucleotides are TGTGCCATCAGTGAAGCAGACCAAGGAGGCGAGCAGTACTTC. Translation gives CAISEADQGGEQYF.

The V and J genes are TRBV7-2 and TRBJ2-2; no reliable D call. There are 14 residues in the CDR3. With 5 bases removed from V and 5 bases from J, the gap between germline ends came to 12 bases. In germline, CDR1 is SGHTA, CDR2 FQGNSA. The CDR3 DNA reads TGTGCCAGCAGCCAACAGCGCGTTACCGGGGAGCTGTTTTTT. It yields the protein CASSQQRVTGELFF.

This clone was seen a handful of times. V usage is TRBV10-3 and J usage is TRBJ2-7; D is ambiguous. The V end lost 2 bases, the J end lost 2 bases, and 7 bases lay between the germline ends. The CDR3 is made up of 13 amino acids. CDR1 and CDR2 (germline): ENHRY, SYGVKD. This CDR3 is CAISEAQTYEQYF. In nucleotides, the CDR3 is TGTGCCATCAGTGAGGCACAGACCTACGAGCAGTACTTC.

In DNA, the CDR3 is TGTGCCAGCAGCTCACGAACGGGGGCCCAAGAGACCCAGTACTTC. This gives the protein CASSSRTGAQETQYF. J is TRBJ2-5 and V is TRBV9; either TRBD1 or TRBD2 may supply D (6 bases each). CDR1 SGDLS and CDR2 YYNGEE come from the germline V gene. The CDR3 totals 15 residues. The germline V and J ends were trimmed by 4 bases and 1 base, with 14 bases remaining between them.

The chain is built from TRBV2 and TRBJ2-7; no reliable D call. The CDR3 contains 11 residues. Trimming took 0 bases from V and 10 from J, leaving 7 bases between them. Germline V lookup: CDR1 SNHLY, CDR2 FYNNEI. The CDR3 nucleotides are TGTGCCAGCAGTGAAGCGACGGGTCAGTACTTC. Its translation is CASSEATGQYF. Combining the CDR3 with reference TRBV2 and TRBJ2-7 gives the whole variable domain EPEVTQTPSHQVTQMGQEVILRCVPISNHLYFYWYRQILGQKVEFLVSFYNNEISEKSEIFDDQFSVERPDGSNFTLKIRSTKLEDSAMYFCASSEATGQYFGPGTRLTVT.

The chain has TRBV25-1 and TRBJ2-7; D may correspond to TRBD1 or TRBD2 (5 bases each). The CDR3 contains 13 residues. Germline V gene data show CDR1 as MGHDK and CDR2 as SYGVNS. The V end lost 2 bases, the J end lost 11 bases, and 16 bases lay between the germline ends. The CDR3 sequence is CASSEDTRDREYF. The CDR3 DNA sequence: TGTGCCAGCAGTGAAGATACCCGGGACCGAGAGTACTTC.